Listed here are 21 T cell receptor beta chains from one sample, sequenced in a study of cytomegalovirus exposure and HLA in healthy donors. The data were produced by immunoSEQ multiplex PCR, yet TCRdb's version contains in-frame clones alone and is incomplete. This table holds tens of thousands of clones, about 94% found once. The sample taken for sequencing was PBMCs. The source of these receptors is a man younger than 30 in good health and CMV-seropositive.

The chain combines TRBV28 with TRBJ2-5; 7 bases agree with TRBD1. There are 15 residues in the CDR3. The V gene's germline CDR1 is MDHEN and CDR2 SYDVKM. J gave up 5 bases and V 6 bases, and 12 bases lay outside the gene matches. The CDR3 nucleotides read TGTGCCAGCAGCCCAGGACAGGACCGACCGGAGACCCAGTACTTC. This encodes CASSPGQDRPETQYF.

The genes are TRBV19 and TRBJ1-4, with D unresolved. The CDR3 length is 12 residues. Germline-derived CDR1 and CDR2 are LNHDA and SQIVND (reference sequence). The CDR3 loop reads CASSETNEKLFF. In DNA, the CDR3 is TGTGCTAGCTCCGAAACTAATGAAAAACTGTTTTTT.

The chain is built from TRBV9 and TRBJ2-2; 7 positions match TRBD1. V was clipped by 4 bases and J by 2 bases; unmatched bases: 8. The CDR3 is 16 amino acids. The germline gives CDR1 SGDLS, CDR2 YYNGEE. This chain's CDR3 is CASSPRHRGNTGELFF. CDR3 DNA sequence: TGTGCCAGCAGCCCAAGGCACAGGGGTAACACCGGGGAGCTGTTTTTT.

The chain has TRBV7-8 and TRBJ1-4; TRBD1 agrees at 8 bases. The CDR3 has 14 residues. CDR1 is SGHVS and CDR2 is FQNEAQ in the germline V gene. J lost 8 bases, V lost 5 bases, and 7 bases had no gene match. CDR3 sequence reads: CASSQTGAREKLFF. CDR3 DNA sequence: TGTGCCAGCAGCCAGACAGGGGCTCGGGAAAAACTGTTTTTT.

This chain joins TRBV29-1 and TRBJ2-7, with 10 bases matching TRBD1. The CDR3 runs to 14 residues. From germline, CDR1 is SQVTM and CDR2 ANQGSEA. The ends lost 5 bases at V and 1 base at J; junction bases unmatched: 5. CDR3 in DNA: TGCAGCGTTAGGGGGACAGGGGTTTCCTACGAGCAGTACTTC. It encodes CSVRGTGVSYEQYF.

This chain connects TRBV11-2 to TRBJ2-7; possibly TRBD1 for D (5 bases). The CDR3 length is 15 residues. The V gene's germline CDR1 is SGHAT and CDR2 FQNNGV. V was pared by 6 bases and J by 3 bases, with 18 bases between. CDR3 protein: CASSPTAGSGYEQYF. In DNA, the CDR3 is TGTGCCAGCAGTCCGACAGCAGGGTCGGGCTACGAGCAGTACTTC.

This chain uses TRBV30 with TRBJ1-5; 9 nucleotides line up with TRBD1. The CDR3 spans 13 residues. J lost 1 base, V lost 7 bases, and 2 bases had no gene match. Germline loops: CDR1 GTSNPN, CDR2 SVGIG (reference sequence). The CDR3: CAYGQGSNQPQHF. The CDR3 DNA reads as TGTGCCTACGGACAGGGGAGCAATCAGCCCCAGCATTTT.

V and J are TRBV2 and TRBJ2-2; 8 bases match TRBD1. The V and J ends lost 10 bases and 0 bases, in that order; junction bases with no gene match: 7. In germline, CDR1 is SNHLY, CDR2 FYNNEI. The CDR3 is 15 amino acids. Written as DNA, the CDR3 is TGTGCCACCCAAGGACAGGGCGCGAACACCGGGGAGCTGTTTTTT. The encoded protein is CATQGQGANTGELFF.

The chain employs TRBV30 and TRBJ1-2; the D gene is possibly TRBD1 (6 bases). This CDR3 is built from 14 residues. Germline CDR1 reads GTSNPN; CDR2 reads SVGIG (reference sequence). V lost 2 bases and J 4 bases, leaving 14 bases between the germline ends. The CDR3 DNA reads TGTGCCTGGAGTCATTGGGACATAGGCTATGGCTACACCTTC. Translation: CAWSHWDIGYGYTF.

CDR3 protein: CASSLVLGLATREQYF. CDR3 in DNA: TGTGCCAGCAGCTTAGTTCTGGGGCTTGCTACGAGGGAGCAGTACTTC. The chain has TRBV11-2 and TRBJ2-7, with a possible D match to TRBD1 (5 bases). The CDR3 sequence is 16 residues long. Germline loops: CDR1 SGHAT, CDR2 FQNNGV. Trimming shortened V by 1 base and J by 7 bases, and 20 bases separated the two germline ends.

This sequence joins TRBV4-1 and TRBJ2-5; D might be TRBD1 (6 bases). The J call may be incorrect, as the DNA end agrees better with TRBJ2-7. This CDR3 is built from 16 residues. Looked up from germline, CDR1 is MGHRA and CDR2 is YSYEKL. This CDR3 is CASSQAGAVSGDEQYF. The CDR3 DNA sequence: TGCGCCAGCAGCCAAGCGGGCGCGGTGTCAGGGGACGAGCAGTACTTC.

V usage is TRBV18 and J usage is TRBJ1-1, with 7 bases that match TRBD1. The CDR3 is 16 residues long. From germline, CDR1 is KGHSH and CDR2 LQKENI. Trimming cost V 0 bases and J 11 bases; bases outside gene matches: 15. The CDR3 nucleotides are TGTGCCAGCTCACCACCCAACACAGGGGCCCTAGCGATTGCTTTCTTT. Its translation: CASSPPNTGALAIAFF.

The chain employs TRBV6-1 and TRBJ1-5; D may be TRBD1 (6 bases). CDR1 is MNHNS, CDR2 SASEGT, per germline. The V and J ends lost 1 base and 7 bases respectively, with 11 bases between them. The CDR3 spans 14 residues. For the CDR3, the DNA is TGTGCCAGCAGTGAAGAGAGCAGGGGACAGCCCCAGCATTTT. It translates to CASSEESRGQPQHF.

This clone is a singleton in its sample. The V gene is TRBV30, the J gene TRBJ1-5, with TRBD1 identical over 10 bases. V was clipped by 6 bases and J by 0 bases; unmatched bases: 8. The CDR3 consists of 16 residues. CDR1 and CDR2 from the germline V gene are GTSNPN and SVGIG (reference sequence). Here the CDR3 DNA reads TGTGCCTGCGGGACAGGGGATTTTTATAGCAATCAGCCCCAGCATTTT. This codes for CACGTGDFYSNQPQHF. The full variable domain, rest sourced from reference TRBV30 and TRBJ1-5, is SQTIHQWPATLVQPVGSPLSLECTVEGTSNPNLYWYRQAAGRGLQLLFYSVGIGQISSEVPQNLSASRPQDRQFILSSKKLLLSDSGFYLCACGTGDFYSNQPQHFGDGTRLSIL.

The chain uses TRBV5-8 and TRBJ1-2, with D uncertain. This CDR3 is built from 13 residues. Trimming pared 3 bases from V and 1 base from J, leaving 7 bases between. CDR1 SGHTS and CDR2 YDEGEE come from the germline V gene. The CDR3 coding sequence is TGTGCCAGCAGCTCACAAGATAACTATGGCTACACCTTC. Its translation is CASSSQDNYGYTF.

This rearrangement joins TRBV4-3 to TRBJ2-7; unclear D gene. This CDR3 is 14 amino acids long. Germline CDR1 LGHNA, CDR2 YSLEER. V was pared by 3 bases and J by 3 bases, with 12 bases between. CDR3 sequence reads: CASSQDPLVYEQYF. CDR3 DNA sequence: TGCGCCAGCAGCCAGGATCCCCTAGTCTACGAGCAGTACTTC.

The rearrangement links TRBV7-8 to TRBJ1-2, with D maybe TRBD1 (6 bases). CDR1 is SGHVS, CDR2 FQNEAQ, per germline. The CDR3 runs to 16 residues. Trimming took 1 base from V and 4 from J, leaving 16 bases between them. Here the CDR3 reads CASSLDTQGVLYGYTF. In DNA, the CDR3 is TGTGCCAGCAGCTTAGATACACAGGGTGTTCTCTATGGCTACACCTTC.

This chain uses TRBV28 with TRBJ1-1; D gene uncertain. The V end lost 11 bases, the J end lost 1 base, and 17 bases lay between the germline ends. The V gene's germline CDR1 is MDHEN and CDR2 SYDVKM. CDR3 length: 14 amino acids. As DNA, the CDR3 is TGTGCCGGCCGCACCCACGCGGGGAACACTGAAGCTTTCTTT. It specifies CAGRTHAGNTEAFF.

This sequence joins TRBV6-5 and TRBJ1-2, with unresolved D. CDR3 length: 13 amino acids. Trimming took off 2 bases at V and 2 bases at J, with 6 bases between the two ends. Germline loops: CDR1 MNHEY, CDR2 SVGAGI. The CDR3 loop reads CASSYAGNYGYTF. Written as DNA, the CDR3 is TGTGCCAGCAGTTACGCCGGGAACTATGGCTACACCTTC.

In DNA form, the CDR3 reads TGTGCCAGTAGTATAGGGGAGGGAATGGCTCAGCCCCAGCATTTT. Protein: CASSIGEGMAQPQHF. V is TRBV19 and J is TRBJ1-5, with D hard to call. Trimming removed 1 base at V and 6 bases at J, with 13 bases between. The CDR3 is 15 residues long. The germline CDR1 and CDR2 sequences are LNHDA and SQIVND (reference sequence).

The chain couples TRBV9 to TRBJ2-2; D unclear. From germline, CDR1 is SGDLS and CDR2 YYNGEE. There are 15 residues in the CDR3. Trimming shortened V by 3 bases and J by 3 bases, and 12 bases separated the two germline ends. As DNA, the CDR3 is TGTGCCAGCAGCGCTGACTCGGTCGACACCGGGGAGCTGTTTTTT. It is translated as CASSADSVDTGELFF.